The 10 T cell receptor beta chains below come from one sample, sequenced in a study of regulatory T cells in long-lasting Graves disease. The time point was: persistent/refractory GD, antithyroid drugs over 5 years with positive TRAb. Construction of the TCR library relied on RNA isolated from PBMCs. CDR3-region Arm-PCR and iRepertoire HTBI primers produced the TCR beta libraries. TCRdb called the multiplex PCR reads again in MiXCR, with one record for every CDR3 protein. The sample holds about 400,000 distinct CDR3 sequences, roughly 20% seen once. The starting material was peripheral blood mononuclear cells (PBMCs), obtained when the disease was refractory, from a patient treated with antithyroid drugs. These TCRs come from a female donor with Graves disease.

This clonotype came up a few times. The genes are TRBV30 and TRBJ1-6; 9 bases agree with TRBD1. V shed 3 bases, J shed 7 bases, and the junction held 4 bases outside the gene matches. CDR3 size: 14 residues. CDR1 and CDR2 (germline): GTSNPN, SVGIG (reference sequence). CDR3 protein: CAWSGTGTNSPLHF. For the CDR3, the DNA is TGTGCCTGGAGCGGGACAGGGACCAATTCACCCCTCCACTTT.

As to this clonotype: Given a much more abundant clone one base away, this may be a read error. This rearrangement joins TRBV7-9 to TRBJ2-7, with 9 bases matching TRBD1. The length of the CDR3 is 14 residues. Germline CDR1 is SEHNR and CDR2 is FQNEAQ (reference sequence). The CDR3 nucleotides read TGTGCCAGCAGTTACGGGACAGGGTCCTGCGAGCAGTACTTC. As protein: CASSYGTGSCEQYF. The full variable domain, completed using reference TRBV7-9 and TRBJ2-7, is DTGVSQNPRHKITKRGQNVTFRCDPISEHNRLYWYRQTLGQGPEFLTYFQNEAQLEKSRLLSDRFSAERPKGSFSTLEIQRTEQGDSAMYLCASSYGTGSCEQYFGPGTRLTVT.

This clonotype was recorded a few times. The rearrangement joins TRBV6-2 or TRBV6-3 to TRBJ1-4; D remains ambiguous. The CDR3 is made up of 15 amino acids. The V gene's germline CDR1 is MNHEY and CDR2 SVGEGT. Between the trimmed V and J ends, which lost 0 bases and 8 bases, there was a span of 13 bases. The CDR3 here is CASSYSGSSGEKLFF. The CDR3, as DNA: TGTGCCAGCAGTTACTCGGGCTCTTCGGGAGAAAAACTGTTTTTT.

This clonotype was recorded a few times. The CDR3 here is CSARDRDRSYEQYF. The CDR3, as DNA: TGCAGTGCTAGAGACCGGGATCGTTCCTACGAGCAGTACTTC. This chain connects TRBV20-1 to TRBJ2-7, with D possibly TRBD2 on 5 matching bases. V was cut by 0 bases and J by 1 base, with 10 bases left in between. The germline CDR1 and CDR2 sequences are DFQATT and SNEGSKA (reference sequence). CDR3 length: 14 residues.

The chain uses TRBV20-1 and TRBJ2-7, with D possibly matching TRBD2 (5 bases). The V gene's germline CDR1 is DFQATT and CDR2 SNEGSKA (reference sequence). The length of the CDR3 is 14 residues. The V end lost 5 bases, the J end lost 3 bases, and 17 bases lay between the germline ends. CDR3: CSAYGESLDYEQYF. CDR3 coding DNA: TGCAGTGCTTACGGGGAATCATTAGACTACGAGCAGTACTTC.

This clonotype was seen ten or more times. V is TRBV7-9 and J is TRBJ2-7, with D possibly being TRBD1 or TRBD2 (5 bases each). Germline CDR1 SEHNR, CDR2 FQNEAQ (reference sequence). The length of the CDR3 is 17 residues. V shed 5 bases and J shed 1 base, with 21 bases lying between them. In DNA form, the CDR3 reads TGTGCCAGCAGCCGGAACACCGGGGACGCTAGTTCCTACGAGCAGTACTTC. The encoded protein is CASSRNTGDASSYEQYF.

The chain carries TRBV18 and TRBJ1-5, with D unresolved. With 3 bases removed from V and 6 bases from J, the gap between germline ends came to 12 bases. CDR3 length: 14 amino acids. Germline loops: CDR1 KGHSH, CDR2 LQKENI. The CDR3 DNA is TGTGCCAGCTCACCGGGCGGGATGATTCAGCCCCAGCATTTT. Translating gives CASSPGGMIQPQHF. Supplemented by reference TRBV18 and TRBJ1-5, the full variable domain reads NAGVMQNPRHLVRRRGQEARLRCSPMKGHSHVYWYRQLPEEGLKFMVYLQKENIIDESGMPKERFSAEFPKEGPSILRIQQVVRGDSAAYFCASSPGGMIQPQHFGDGTRLSIL.

A few counts support this clonotype. V and J are TRBV5-1 and TRBJ1-5; no clear D gene. V lost 4 bases, J lost 3 bases, and 14 bases lay in between. CDR3 length equals 15 residues. Germline CDR1 reads SGHRS; CDR2 reads YFSETQ. The CDR3 sequence: CASSAGGNDNQPQHF. The DNA of the CDR3 is TGCGCCAGCAGCGCGGGAGGGAATGACAATCAGCCCCAGCATTTT.

This clonotype was counted between two and nine times. The chain recombines TRBV29-1 with TRBJ1-2, with D possibly TRBD1 on 6 matching bases. Between the trimmed V and J ends, which lost 1 base and 5 bases, there was a span of 23 bases. Germline CDR1 is SQVTM and CDR2 is ANQGSEA. The CDR3 extends over 17 amino acids. Here the CDR3 DNA reads TGCAGCGTTGAAGGGGCAGCAGGGAAAGACAGGAGTTATGGCTACACCTTC. It encodes CSVEGAAGKDRSYGYTF. The variable domain in full, with the rest retrieved from reference TRBV29-1 and TRBJ1-2, is SAVISQKPSRDICQRGTSLTIQCQVDSQVTMMFWYRQQPGQSLTLIATANQGSEATYESGFVIDKFPISRPNLTFSTLTVSNMSPEDSSIYLCSVEGAAGKDRSYGYTFGSGTRLTVV.

This clonotype came up a few times. This chain uses TRBV6-5 with TRBJ2-7, with D tentatively TRBD1 (6 bases). The V end lost 2 bases, the J end lost 11 bases, and 19 bases lay between the germline ends. This CDR3 comprises 14 residues. Germline loops: CDR1 MNHEY, CDR2 SVGAGI. CDR3 sequence (DNA): TGTGCCAGCAGTTACCCCGATGGCAGGGGAGATGAGTACTTC. The encoded protein is CASSYPDGRGDEYF.